These T cell receptor beta chains were read from a single sample in a study of T cell clones after liver transplantation. Generated by immunoSEQ multiplex PCR, the TCRdb table keeps only in-frame clones and is missing some. The sample shows some 80,000 clones, around 80% of them seen only once. This material consisted of CD4+ T cells from blood, taken around 50 months after liver transplant. The receptors shown here come from a human patient who received a liver transplant. The graft donor may be the source of some T cells. Each CDR3 is given with its conserved first and last residue. Each record gives: CDR3 length, D gene, J gene, V gene, CDR3 DNA, CDR3 protein. A D gene is named only where the DNA matches it firmly.

len: 16; d_gene: TRBD2; j_gene: TRBJ2-7; v_gene: TRBV18; CDR3nt: TGTGCCAGCTCACCAAATTCGGGGGGGCGGAACTACGAGCAGTACTTC; CDR3aa: CASSPNSGGRNYEQYF
len: 15; d_gene: TRBD2; j_gene: TRBJ2-7; v_gene: TRBV28; CDR3nt: TGTGCCAGCAGTCGCGGGAGGTTAGGGGCCTACGAGCAGTACTTC; CDR3aa: CASSRGRLGAYEQYF
len: 16; d_gene: TRBD2; j_gene: TRBJ2-1; v_gene: TRBV9; CDR3nt: TGTGCCAGCAGCGTCCGCTCGGGACTAGGGTCGGGTGAGCAGTTCTTC; CDR3aa: CASSVRSGLGSGEQFF
len: 13; d_gene: .; j_gene: TRBJ1-2; v_gene: TRBV5-6; CDR3nt: TGTGCCAGCACCGGGGACCGCTACTATGGCTACACCTTC; CDR3aa: CASTGDRYYGYTF
len: 14; d_gene: .; j_gene: TRBJ2-3; v_gene: TRBV5-6; CDR3nt: TGTGCCAGCAGCTTGGTCGCGTCTCGGCATACGCAGTATTTT; CDR3aa: CASSLVASRHTQYF
len: 13; d_gene: .; j_gene: TRBJ1-1; v_gene: TRBV7-9; CDR3nt: TGTGCCAGCAGCTATTCGGACGCACACAAAGCTTTCTTT; CDR3aa: CASSYSDAHKAFF
len: 15; d_gene: .; j_gene: TRBJ1-1; v_gene: TRBV11-2; CDR3nt: TGTGCCAGCAGACCGAAAGGTAGGGGGAACACTGAAGCTTTCTTT; CDR3aa: CASRPKGRGNTEAFF
len: 15; d_gene: .; j_gene: TRBJ2-7; v_gene: TRBV19; CDR3nt: TGTGCCAGTAGTGAACCATACAGGGACTCCTACGAGCAGTACTTC; CDR3aa: CASSEPYRDSYEQYF
len: 15; d_gene: TRBD2; j_gene: TRBJ2-1; v_gene: TRBV9; CDR3nt: TGTGCCAGCAGCGTAACTAGCGGGGACTACAATGAGCAGTTCTTC; CDR3aa: CASSVTSGDYNEQFF
len: 16; d_gene: TRBD2; j_gene: TRBJ2-3; v_gene: TRBV19; CDR3nt: TGTGCCAGTAGAAGCGGGGGTGCCCCCTTCGCGGATACGCAGTATTTT; CDR3aa: CASRSGGAPFADTQYF
len: 14; d_gene: TRBD1; j_gene: TRBJ1-1; v_gene: TRBV5-1; CDR3nt: TGCGCCAGCAGCAAGGGACAGATGAACACTGAAGCTTTCTTT; CDR3aa: CASSKGQMNTEAFF
len: 15; d_gene: TRBD1; j_gene: TRBJ2-3; v_gene: TRBV7-3; CDR3nt: TGTGCCAGCAGCAAATGGACAGGAGTGGCAGATACGCAGTATTTT; CDR3aa: CASSKWTGVADTQYF
len: 16; d_gene: TRBD2; j_gene: TRBJ2-3; v_gene: TRBV11-3; CDR3nt: TGTGCCAGCAGCTTCTCCGGGACTAGCGGGGCAGATACGCAGTATTTT; CDR3aa: CASSFSGTSGADTQYF
len: 13; d_gene: TRBD2; j_gene: TRBJ2-1; v_gene: TRBV7-2; CDR3nt: TGTGCCAGCAGCTTACGTACAGCGGGAATGGGTCTCTTC; CDR3aa: CASSLRTAGMGLF
len: 14; d_gene: TRBD1; j_gene: TRBJ1-1; v_gene: TRBV6-1; CDR3nt: TGTGCCAGCAGTAGGGACAGGGAACCCACTGAAGCTTTCTTT; CDR3aa: CASSRDREPTEAFF
len: 14; d_gene: .; j_gene: TRBJ2-7; v_gene: TRBV28; CDR3nt: TGTGCCAGCAGTTATGGGGGGAGTCTCGACGAGCAGTACTTC; CDR3aa: CASSYGGSLDEQYF